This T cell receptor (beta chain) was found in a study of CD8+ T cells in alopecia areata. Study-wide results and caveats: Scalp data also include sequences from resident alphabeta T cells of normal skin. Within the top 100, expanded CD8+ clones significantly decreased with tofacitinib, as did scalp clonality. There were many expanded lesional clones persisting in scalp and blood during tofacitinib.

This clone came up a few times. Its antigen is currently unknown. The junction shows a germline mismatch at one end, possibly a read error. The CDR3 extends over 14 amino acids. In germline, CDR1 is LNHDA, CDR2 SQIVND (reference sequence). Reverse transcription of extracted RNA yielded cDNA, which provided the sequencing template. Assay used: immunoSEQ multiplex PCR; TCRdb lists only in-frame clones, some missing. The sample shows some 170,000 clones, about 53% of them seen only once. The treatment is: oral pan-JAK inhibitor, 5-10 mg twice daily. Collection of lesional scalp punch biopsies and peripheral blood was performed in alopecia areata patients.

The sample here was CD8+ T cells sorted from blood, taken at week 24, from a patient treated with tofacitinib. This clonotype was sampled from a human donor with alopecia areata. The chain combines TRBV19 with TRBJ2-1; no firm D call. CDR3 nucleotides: TGTGCCAGTAGACCGACCGGCTCCCACAATGAGCAGTTCTTC. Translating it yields CASRPTGSHNEQFF.